Sequencing of this T cell receptor beta chain was carried out in a study of blood T cell repertoires in COVID-19. Study background: Researchers got acute and convalescent COVID-19 samples from the United States, Italy and Spain. Nucleic acid was either cDNA or gDNA, and it came from T cells, B-cell-depleted T cells, or PBMCs.

Sequencing was performed with immunoSEQ multiplex PCR; in TCRdb, only in-frame clones are kept and a portion is missing. In the table there are hundreds of thousands of clones, 70% to 90% of which are singletons. The CDR3 totals 15 residues. CDR1 and CDR2 (germline): MNHNS, SASEGT. The V gene lost 1 base and the J gene lost 7 bases, with 13 bases spanning the gap. The chain carries TRBV6-1 and TRBJ2-2; a possible D gene is TRBD1 (5 bases). The specimen sequenced was peripheral blood. The source is a woman aged 30 to 39 with COVID-19, enrolled during active disease. CDR3 bases: TGTGCCAGCAGTGAAGAGGCCAGGGTAGGCGGGGAGCTGTTTTTT. It codes for CASSEEARVGGELFF.